Listed below are T cell receptor beta chains from one sample, sequenced in a study of radiation and T cells in renal cell carcinoma. Repertoires were generated with immunoSEQ multiplex PCR, while TCRdb's copy carries only in-frame clones and drops some. The data show 45,000 to 55,000 clones, 80% seen once. This specimen consisted of blood, obtained from a patient whose treatment included radiotherapy and nephrectomy. Receptors originate from a woman between 65 and 79 years old with renal cell carcinoma. Each CDR3 is given with its conserved first and last residue. The D gene is left open where the match is weak. The size entry is marked missing in some rows and otherwise reads once, few, many or a size class.

TRBV5-4	TRBJ1-2	.	.	TGTGCCAGCAGCTTGGAACAGGGTGGGAGTCATGGCTACACCTTC	CASSLEQGGSHGYTF
TRBV27	TRBJ2-7	.	.	TGTGCCAGCACCTCCCCATGGGGGTCCTACGAGCAGTACTTC	CASTSPWGSYEQYF
TRBV6-6	TRBJ2-1	TRBD2	many	TGTGCCAGCAGTCCTTCAGCGGGGGGACCCTACAATGAGCAGTTCTTC	CASSPSAGGPYNEQFF
TRBV7-9	TRBJ2-1	.	.	TGTGCCAGCAGCCCTCGGGAGTTTCCCTGGCAGTTCTTC	CASSPREFPWQFF
TRBV19	TRBJ1-3	.	.	TGTGCCAGTAGTCCGAGACGCTTAGGAAACTCTGGAAACACCATATATTTT	CASSPRRLGNSGNTIYF
TRBV6-4	TRBJ1-2	.	.	TGTGCCAGCACCCCCGAAGCCGGGGGATATGGCTACACCTTC	CASTPEAGGYGYTF
TRBV4-3	TRBJ2-4	.	.	TGCGCCAGCAGCCAAGATCGCGTACACATTCAGTACTTC	CASSQDRVHIQYF
TRBV5-1	TRBJ2-5	.	.	TGCGCCAGCAGCAGGGACACCGAAGAGACCCAGTACTTC	CASSRDTEETQYF
TRBV29-1	TRBJ1-2	.	.	TGCAGCGTTGAACTTCACTCAGGGGTTGGCTACACCTTC	CSVELHSGVGYTF
TRBV9	TRBJ2-3	TRBD2	.	TGTGCCAGCAGCCCCAGAGGTGGGACTAGCACGGATACGCAGTATTTT	CASSPRGGTSTDTQYF
TRBV5-5	TRBJ2-3	TRBD2	.	TGTGCCAGCAGCTTGGATGGACTAGCGGACACAGATACGCAGTATTTT	CASSLDGLADTDTQYF
TRBV7-2	TRBJ2-7	.	once	TGTGCCAGCAGCTCATCTCCAGGCGAGCAGTACTTC	CASSSSPGEQYF
TRBV27	TRBJ1-5	.	.	TGTGCCAGCAGTTACGGGAGAGAAAATCAGCCCCAGCATTTT	CASSYGRENQPQHF
TRBV6-6	TRBJ1-1	.	.	TGTGCCAGCAGTTACTCACAGGTGGGCACTGAAGCTTTCTTT	CASSYSQVGTEAFF
TRBV6-5	TRBJ2-7	TRBD1	once	TGTGCCAGCAGCCCCCCCCACAGGGGCGGCGAGCAGTACTTC	CASSPPHRGGEQYF
TRBV5-1	TRBJ2-2	.	.	TGCGCCAGCAGCCCGGGATCCCCTACCACCGGGGAGCTGTTTTTT	CASSPGSPTTGELFF
TRBV5-1	TRBJ1-2	.	.	TGCGCCAGCAGCCCTTTGGGCTACACCTTC	CASSPLGYTF
TRBV6-1	TRBJ2-5	TRBD1	.	TGTGCCAGCAGTGTTCAGGGGGCGAGTGAGACCCAGTACTTC	CASSVQGASETQYF
TRBV5-1	TRBJ1-3	.	.	TGCGCCAGCAGCCCTGGTCTGGCAGGGTGGAACTCTGGAAACACCATATATTTT	CASSPGLAGWNSGNTIYF
TRBV9	TRBJ1-1	TRBD1	.	TGTGCCAGCAGCGAAACAGGACAGGGGGCGTATGAAGCTTTCTTT	CASSETGQGAYEAFF
TRBV18	TRBJ1-1	.	once	TGTGCCAGCTCACCACCGAGTAGGAGGGACACTGAAGCTTTCTTT	CASSPPSRRDTEAFF
TRBV6-5	TRBJ1-6	.	.	TGTGCCAGCAGTCTCAGCAATGGAAGGGGCTCACCCCTCCACTTT	CASSLSNGRGSPLHF
TRBV2	TRBJ2-5	.	.	TGTGCCAGCAGTGGGGGTCCGAACTCGGAGACCCAGTACTTC	CASSGGPNSETQYF
TRBV11-2	TRBJ1-1	.	.	TGTGCCAGCAGCTTAGCAGAGTCAGGGACTGAAGCTTTCTTT	CASSLAESGTEAFF
TRBV4-1	TRBJ2-1	.	.	TGCGCCAGCAGCACCTACTTGGGGGCTTCCTACAATGAGCAGTTCTTC	CASSTYLGASYNEQFF
TRBV5-1	TRBJ2-3	TRBD2	.	TGCGCCAGCAGCATGACTAGCGGGGAAACAGATACGCAGTATTTT	CASSMTSGETDTQYF
TRBV28	TRBJ2-3	TRBD1	once	TGTGCCAGCAGTCCTACGGGGACAGGGACCCCAGATACGCAGTATTTT	CASSPTGTGTPDTQYF
TRBV6-6	TRBJ1-2	.	.	TGTGCCAGCAGTTTTCCGGGTGTTTCGGGCGGCTACACCTTC	CASSFPGVSGGYTF
TRBV2	TRBJ2-7	.	.	TGTGCCAGCAGTGAACGATGGGGATCCCGCGAGCAGTACTTC	CASSERWGSREQYF
TRBV10-3	TRBJ2-1	.	.	TGTGCCATCAGTGATTTGGGAAACAACAATGAGCAGTTCTTC	CAISDLGNNNEQFF
TRBV19	TRBJ1-5	.	.	TGTGCCAGTAGTATAAGTCCCTACAGGGTCCGCAATCAGCCCCAGCATTTT	CASSISPYRVRNQPQHF
TRBV4-1	TRBJ1-5	.	.	TGCGCCAGCAGCCAAGATTCAACGAGGCTAGGGGGACAGCCCCAGCATTTT	CASSQDSTRLGGQPQHF
TRBV5-1	TRBJ2-7	TRBD2	.	TGCGCCAGCAGAACCAGTAGCGGGGGGCCGGAAGAGCAGTACTTC	CASRTSSGGPEEQYF
TRBV9	TRBJ2-7	TRBD1	.	TGTGCCAGCAGCAACCGGGACAGGTCCCACGAGCAGTACTTC	CASSNRDRSHEQYF
TRBV14	TRBJ2-5	.	.	TGTGCCAGCAGAAAAGCATCCCACGGCCCCCAGTACTTC	CASRKASHGPQYF
TRBV10-3	TRBJ2-1	.	.	TGTGCCATCAGTGAGGGGACGGACTACAACAATGAGCAGTTCTTC	CAISEGTDYNNEQFF
TRBV7-3	TRBJ2-3	TRBD2	.	TGTGCCAGCAGCTTATCGGGGGGTACAGATACGCAGTATTTT	CASSLSGGTDTQYF
TRBV6-1	TRBJ1-2	.	few	TGTGCCAGCAGTGTGACAGAAAACTATGGCTACACCTTC	CASSVTENYGYTF
TRBV5-1	TRBJ2-2	.	.	TGCGCCAGCAGCGAGGTCCAGCCCGGGGAGCTGTTTTTT	CASSEVQPGELFF
TRBV7-9	TRBJ2-7	.	.	TGTGCCAGCAGCCCCCGGGACAAGGGCCCCTACGAGCAGTACTTC	CASSPRDKGPYEQYF
TRBV7-9	TRBJ1-4	.	.	TGTGCCAGCAGCTTAGCGGGGGGTGAAAAACTGTTTTTT	CASSLAGGEKLFF
TRBV5-1	TRBJ2-2	.	.	TGCGCCAGCACCCAACAGGTCCCCAGCACCGGGGAGCTGTTTTTT	CASTQQVPSTGELFF